This T cell receptor beta chain came from a study of cytomegalovirus exposure and HLA in healthy donors. Study-level points and caveats: A prior analysis recorded that most TCR beta V segments were productive about 87% or about 30% of the time. Later genetic work tied a missense DCLRE1C variant to beta-chain V and J trimming. As confirmed in vitro, a few CMV-associated chains were specific for CMV antigens.

In regard to this clone: The antigen is unknown.

The V segment lost 2 bases and the J segment 11 bases; nucleotides outside the gene matches: 10. The CDR3 spans 15 residues. The germline gives CDR1 SEHNR, CDR2 FQNEAQ (reference sequence). Amplification used 60 Vbeta primers and 13 Jbeta primers. The repertoire was sequenced with immunoSEQ multiplex PCR; TCRdb's copy has only in-frame clones and lacks some. Found here are roughly 100,000 clones, 76% of them singletons; the top ten hold around 8.2%. The gene calls are TRBV7-9 and TRBJ2-1, with 9 bases matching TRBD2. The source of this sequence is a man in his forties in good health and CMV-seropositive. Sequencing was performed on PBMCs. DNA of the CDR3: TGTGCCAGCAGCTTATCTTTTGCTAGCGGGAACAAGCAGTTCTTC. It yields the protein CASSLSFASGNKQFF. The full variable domain, its missing parts supplied by reference TRBV7-9 and TRBJ2-1, is DTGVSQNPRHKITKRGQNVTFRCDPISEHNRLYWYRQTLGQGPEFLTYFQNEAQLEKSRLLSDRFSAERPKGSFSTLEIQRTEQGDSAMYLCASSLSFASGNKQFFGPGTRLTVL.